This TCR beta chain derives from a study of T cell responses to AZD1222 COVID-19 vaccine. Study results and limitations: Only a handful of AZD1222 recipients, roughly 6 in all, had baseline seropositivity.

Looked up from germline, CDR1 is SGHTA and CDR2 is FQGNSA. V was pared by 5 bases and J by 0 bases, with 1 base between. CDR3 size: 11 residues. As for this clone: Its specificity is not known.

Assay: immunoSEQ multiplex PCR; the TCRdb copy retains only in-frame clones and omits some. The repertoire consists of 150,000 to 200,000 clones, with approximately 92% occurring once and the leading ten covering 3.6%. The clonotype was recovered from an adult who received the MenACWY meningococcal vaccine as a control. The sequencing used peripheral blood, collected 28 days after the second dose of the MenACWY control vaccine. V and J are TRBV7-2 and TRBJ1-1; D is ambiguous. The DNA of the CDR3 is TGTGCCAGCAGCGTGAACACTGAAGCTTTCTTT. This codes for CASSVNTEAFF.